This T cell receptor (beta chain) was obtained from a study of blood T cells in healthy people across ages. Whole-study context: In model experiments, template switching was able to capture about one barcoded beta molecule for every two T cells that were present. Study-level findings and limits: Unsorted PBMCs prevented conclusive naive versus antigen-experienced comparison. Compared with aged donors, long-lived donors showed fewer expanded clones, suggesting selection.

As concerns this clonotype: The antigen is undetermined. At one end the junction does not follow the germline gene, possibly because of a read error.

No fewer than 6 micrograms of total RNA were isolated from every sample. CDR3 length: 14 residues. Germline values: CDR1 SEHNR, CDR2 FQNEAQ (reference sequence). PCR was performed a second time for roughly 7 to 12 cycles using a sample-barcoded 5' primer and a J-beta primer mix. TCRdb re-called the 5' RACE reads with MiXCR, one entry per CDR3 protein. Among about 400,000 distinct CDR3 sequences listed, approximately 47% were seen once. Sequencing was performed on blood. This rearrangement joins TRBV7-9 to TRBJ2-5, with TRBD1 identical over 9 bases. The clonotype comes from a man in his 60s in good health. The CDR3 loop is CASIGTGFQETQYF. In DNA form, the CDR3 reads TGCGCCAGCATCGGGACAGGGTTTCAAGAGACCCAGTACTTC. Drawing the rest from reference TRBV7-9 and TRBJ2-5, the complete variable domain is DTGVSQNPRHKITKRGQNVTFRCDPISEHNRLYWYRQTLGQGPEFLTYFQNEAQLEKSRLLSDRFSAERPKGSFSTLEIQRTEQGDSAMYLCASIGTGFQETQYFGPGTRLLVL.